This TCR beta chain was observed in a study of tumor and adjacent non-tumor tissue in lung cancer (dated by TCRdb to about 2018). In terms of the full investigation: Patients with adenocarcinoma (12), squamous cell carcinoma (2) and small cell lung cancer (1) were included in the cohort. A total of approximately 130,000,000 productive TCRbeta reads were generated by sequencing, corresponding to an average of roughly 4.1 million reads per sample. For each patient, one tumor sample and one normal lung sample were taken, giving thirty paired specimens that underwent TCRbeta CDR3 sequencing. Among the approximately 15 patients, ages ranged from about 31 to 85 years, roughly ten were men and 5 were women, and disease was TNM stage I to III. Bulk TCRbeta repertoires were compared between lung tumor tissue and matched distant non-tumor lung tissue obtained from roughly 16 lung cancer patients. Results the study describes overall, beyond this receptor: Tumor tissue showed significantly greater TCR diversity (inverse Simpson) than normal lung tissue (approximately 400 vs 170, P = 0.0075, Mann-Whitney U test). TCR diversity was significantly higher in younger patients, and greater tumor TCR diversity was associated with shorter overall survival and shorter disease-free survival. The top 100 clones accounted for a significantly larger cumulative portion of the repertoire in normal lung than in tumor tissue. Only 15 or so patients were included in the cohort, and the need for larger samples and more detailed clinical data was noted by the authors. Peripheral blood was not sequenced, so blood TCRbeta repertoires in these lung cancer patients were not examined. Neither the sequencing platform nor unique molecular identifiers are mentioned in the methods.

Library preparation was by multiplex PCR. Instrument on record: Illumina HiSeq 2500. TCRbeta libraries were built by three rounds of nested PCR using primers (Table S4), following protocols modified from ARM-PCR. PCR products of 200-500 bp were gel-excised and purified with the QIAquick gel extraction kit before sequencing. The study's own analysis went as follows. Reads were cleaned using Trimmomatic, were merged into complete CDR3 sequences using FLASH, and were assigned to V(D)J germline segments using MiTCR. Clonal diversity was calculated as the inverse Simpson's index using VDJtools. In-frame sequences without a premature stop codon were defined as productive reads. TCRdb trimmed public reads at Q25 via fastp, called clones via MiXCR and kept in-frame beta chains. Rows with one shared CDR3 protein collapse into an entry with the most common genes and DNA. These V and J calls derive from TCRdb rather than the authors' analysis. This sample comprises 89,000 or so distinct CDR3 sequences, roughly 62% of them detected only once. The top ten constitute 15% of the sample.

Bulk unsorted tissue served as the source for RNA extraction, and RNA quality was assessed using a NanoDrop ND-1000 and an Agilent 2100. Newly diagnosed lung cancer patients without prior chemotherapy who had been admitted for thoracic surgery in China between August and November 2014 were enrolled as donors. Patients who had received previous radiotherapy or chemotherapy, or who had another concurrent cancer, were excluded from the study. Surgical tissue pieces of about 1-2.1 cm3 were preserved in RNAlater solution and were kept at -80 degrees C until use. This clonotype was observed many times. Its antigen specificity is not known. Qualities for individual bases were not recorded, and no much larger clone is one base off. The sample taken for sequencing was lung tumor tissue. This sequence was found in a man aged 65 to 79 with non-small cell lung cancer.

CDR3 loop: CASSSLLSGTQNGVEQFF. The DNA sequence is TGTGCCAGCAGCTCCCTCCTCTCCGGGACTCAAAACGGAGTTGAGCAGTTCTTC. The chain is encoded by TRBV7-9 joined to TRBJ2-1; perhaps TRBD2 is the D gene, with 6 bases matching. From the cysteine through the phenylalanine, the CDR3 covers 18 amino acids. CDR3 DNA only is kept here, 54 bases in frame from base 1. According to the germline V gene (reference sequence), CDR1 reads SEHNR and CDR2 reads FQNEAQ. A distance of 28 bases separates the germline ends of V and J, which lose 4 bases and 9 bases respectively.